The 5 T cell receptor beta chains listed next were all sequenced from one sample in a study of blood T cell repertoires in COVID-19. Repertoires were generated with immunoSEQ multiplex PCR, while TCRdb's copy carries only in-frame clones and drops some. Of 100,000 to 150,000 clones detected, about 85% appear once; the ten largest clones hold 3.2%. The sequencing sample was made of peripheral blood. All receptors derive from an elderly woman with COVID-19, enrolled during active disease.

The J gene is TRBJ1-5, the V gene TRBV6-6; D ambiguous. The V gene's germline CDR1 is MNHNY and CDR2 SVGAGI (reference sequence). V lost 7 bases and J 4 bases, leaving 11 bases between the germline ends. This CDR3 comprises 13 residues. The CDR3 region is CASILGSNQPQHF. CDR3 nucleotides: TGTGCCAGCATCCTGGGGAGTAATCAGCCCCAGCATTTT.

Only a few counts were recorded for this clone. This sequence joins TRBV19 and TRBJ1-5, with TRBD1 as a possible D gene (5 bases). There are 14 residues in the CDR3. With 5 bases removed from V and 4 bases from J, the gap between germline ends came to 12 bases. Germline V gene lookup returns CDR1 LNHDA and CDR2 SQIVND (reference sequence). The CDR3 DNA reads as TGTGCCAGTAGTGCCGGACGGGGGAATCAGCCCCAGCATTTT. Residues: CASSAGRGNQPQHF. Full variable domain (missing parts from reference TRBV19 and TRBJ1-5): DGGITQSPKYLFRKEGQNVTLSCEQNLNHDAMYWYRQDPGQGLRLIYYSQIVNDFQKGDIAEGYSVSREKKESFPLTVTSAQKNPTAFYLCASSAGRGNQPQHFGDGTRLSIL.

J is TRBJ2-7 and V is TRBV28; 8 bases are shared with TRBD1. From germline, CDR1 is MDHEN and CDR2 SYDVKM. The length of the CDR3 is 16 residues. J was trimmed by 2 bases and V by 5 bases; bases with no gene match: 11. The CDR3 sequence is CASSAPGTGIPYEQYF. The CDR3 DNA follows: TGTGCCAGCAGTGCCCCCGGGACAGGTATACCCTACGAGCAGTACTTC.

V and J are TRBV6-1 and TRBJ1-1; D might be TRBD1 (5 bases). V was clipped by 1 base and J by 1 base, with 7 bases between them. CDR1 is MNHNS, CDR2 SASEGT, per germline. The CDR3 spans 14 residues. CDR3 region: CASSEGGGNTEAFF. The CDR3 bases are TGTGCCAGCAGTGAAGGGGGGGGGAACACTGAAGCTTTCTTT.

The chain has TRBV5-6 and TRBJ1-2; D gene uncertain. Germline CDR1 is SGHDT and CDR2 is YYEEEE. The V end was cut by 4 bases, the J end by 3 bases, with 13 bases between. There are 14 residues in the CDR3. CDR3 loop: CASSEGLPHYGYTF. CDR3 sequence (DNA): TGTGCCAGCAGCGAAGGACTGCCCCACTATGGCTACACCTTC.